These T cell receptor beta chains were read from a single sample in a study of T cell repertoires in cytomegalovirus infection. Their specific antigens are unknown. One entry per CDR3 protein results from TCRdb running MiXCR on the reads. The sample records around 130,000 distinct CDR3 sequences, about 24% being singletons. The sequenced sample consisted of PBMCs, sequenced either directly or after in vitro stimulation (not recorded which). These receptors came from a human donor in good health (CMV status not recorded). Some clones in this sample may be carry-over from other donors' samples. CDR3s include the opening cysteine and the closing phenylalanine or tryptophan. The D gene is left open where the match is weak. Rows may omit the clone size; those that give it use once, few, many or a size class.

j_call clone_size v_call d_call cdr3_length cdr3_nt cdr3_aa
TRBJ1-1 NA TRBV10-3 NA 15 TGTGCCATCTCTCCCAATCGTATTGGGGGCACTGAAGCTTTCTTT CAISPNRIGGTEAFF
TRBJ2-7 few TRBV15 TRBD1 14 TGTGCCACCAGCGAAGACAGGGGTCGGTTCGAGCAGTACTTC CATSEDRGRFEQYF
TRBJ1-1 few TRBV6-5 NA 15 TGTGCCAGCAGTTCAATTCCTACGTTAAGTACTGAAGCTTTCTTT CASSSIPTLSTEAFF
TRBJ2-7 many TRBV7-2 TRBD2 15 TGTGCCAGCAGCCCATCTAGCGGGGGGCCCTACGAGCAGTACTTC CASSPSSGGPYEQYF
TRBJ1-1 many TRBV24-1 TRBD1 13 TGTGCCACCAGTGAGCCCGGGACAGCTGAAGCTTTCTTT CATSEPGTAEAFF
TRBJ2-2 few TRBV20-1 NA 13 TGCAGTGCTAGCGACACCACTGGCGGGGAGCTGTTTTTT CSASDTTGGELFF
TRBJ2-7 many TRBV7-2 TRBD2 16 TGTGCCAGCAGCTTAGGGGTTCGGGCGGGAGACTACGAGCAGTACTTC CASSLGVRAGDYEQYF
TRBJ1-2 NA TRBV5-5 NA 14 TGTGCCAGCAGCTTTCTCGGAGGATGGGATGGCTACACCTTC CASSFLGGWDGYTF
TRBJ1-2 few TRBV2 NA 11 TGTGCCAGCAGTGACATGGGAGGCTACACCTTC CASSDMGGYTF
TRBJ2-7 NA TRBV10-3 TRBD2 16 TGTGCCATCAGTGAGCCCGGGACTAGCGGCTCCTACGAGCAGTACTTC CAISEPGTSGSYEQYF
TRBJ2-1 NA TRBV2 TRBD2 18 TGTGCCAGCCAGTGGGGGCTAGCGGGAGGGCCATCCTACAATGAGCAGTTCTTC CASQWGLAGGPSYNEQFF
TRBJ1-2 few TRBV29-1 TRBD1 14 TGCAGCGTTGAAGACGGGCAGGGGGCTCGGGGCTACACCTTC CSVEDGQGARGYTF
TRBJ2-7 NA TRBV27 TRBD2 16 TGTGCCAGCATCTCTGGGACTAGCGGGAAGACCTACGAGCAGTACTTC CASISGTSGKTYEQYF
TRBJ2-3 NA TRBV7-2 NA 14 TGTGCCAGCAGCCCCCACCGGGCCACAAATACGCAGTATTTT CASSPHRATNTQYF
TRBJ1-2 NA TRBV5-4 TRBD1 15 TGTGCCAGCAGCTTGTCATTGGACAGGGAACATGGCTACACCTTC CASSLSLDREHGYTF
TRBJ1-6 NA TRBV27 NA 16 TGTGCCAGCCAAACAGGGACGACCGGTCGGAATTCACCCCTCCACTTT CASQTGTTGRNSPLHF
TRBJ1-1 NA TRBV4-1 NA 14 TGCGCCAGCAGATCCATAACTGGGGGTACTGAAGCTTTCTTT CASRSITGGTEAFF
TRBJ2-7 many TRBV7-2 TRBD2 14 TGTGCCAGCATTAAAGGCGGCGGGAGTGGCGAGCAGTACTTC CASIKGGGSGEQYF
TRBJ1-1 NA TRBV28 NA 13 TGTGCCAGCAGTCGACAGAGGTACACTGAAGCTTTCTTT CASSRQRYTEAFF
TRBJ2-3 NA TRBV15 TRBD2 16 TGTGCCACCAGCAGATCGACTAGCGGGAGCACAGATACGCAGTATTTT CATSRSTSGSTDTQYF
TRBJ1-1 many TRBV7-2 NA 14 TGTGCCAGCAGCTTAGTCGGCAGGGGTACTGAAGCTTTCTTT CASSLVGRGTEAFF
TRBJ2-7 NA TRBV5-1 NA 16 TGCGCCAGCAGCGCCACCGCCGGGCCTCCATCCTACGAGCAGTACTTC CASSATAGPPSYEQYF
TRBJ2-1 NA TRBV5-4 TRBD2 15 TGTGCCAGCAGCTTGGACGGACTAGCGATACCCGAGCAGTTCTTC CASSLDGLAIPEQFF
TRBJ2-1 NA TRBV7-9 TRBD2 15 TGTGCCAGCTGGGCTAGCGGGAAGACCTACAATGAGCAGTTCTTC CASWASGKTYNEQFF
TRBJ2-7 many TRBV7-8 TRBD1 11 TGTGCCACCCAGACAGGGGGGGAGCAGTACTTC CATQTGGEQYF
TRBJ1-6 many TRBV27 TRBD1 15 TGTGCCAGCAGTTGGCAGGGGGCGGATAATTCACCCCTCCACTTT CASSWQGADNSPLHF
TRBJ2-5 NA TRBV7-6 TRBD1 14 TGTGCCAGCAGAGAAACAGGGGGCCCAGAGACCCAGTACTTC CASRETGGPETQYF
TRBJ2-7 many TRBV7-2 NA 16 TGTGCCAGCAGCTCCTTCGGCACCTCCCCATCCTACGAGCAGTACTTC CASSSFGTSPSYEQYF
TRBJ1-1 few TRBV5-6 NA 12 TGTGCCAGCAGCTTTGTGAACACTGAAGCTTTCTTT CASSFVNTEAFF
TRBJ2-1 many TRBV7-2 TRBD2 17 TGTGCCAGCAGTCCTACCTCGGGGGGAGGGTCTCTCAATGAGCAGTTCTTC CASSPTSGGGSLNEQFF
TRBJ2-2 NA TRBV28 NA 17 TGTGCCAGCAGCCGAACCGGGAGCTGGGATGGGACCGGGGAGCTGTTTTTT CASSRTGSWDGTGELFF
TRBJ1-1 few TRBV6-4 NA 12 TGTGCCAGCAGTGACAGGGGCACTGAAGCTTTCTTT CASSDRGTEAFF
TRBJ2-1 once TRBV19 TRBD1 14 TGTGCCAGTAGTAAGACAGGGGGCTACAATGAGCAGTTCTTC CASSKTGGYNEQFF
TRBJ2-3 NA TRBV11-3 NA 15 TGTGCCAGCACCCCACGGGGGGCGCCCACAGATACGCAGTATTTT CASTPRGAPTDTQYF
TRBJ1-2 NA TRBV5-1 TRBD1 15 TGCGCCAGCAGCTCGGCCGACAGGGGTAGCTATGGCTACACCTTC CASSSADRGSYGYTF
TRBJ2-5 NA TRBV28 TRBD2 20 TGTGCCAGCAGCCTTATGGGCCAAACAGCGGTAGGACGGGAGGGGGAGACCCAGTACTTC CASSLMGQTAVGREGETQYF
TRBJ1-1 few TRBV6-2/TRBV6-3 NA 13 TGTGCCAGCAGTTACGCCGATAAGATTGAAGCTTTCTTT CASSYADKIEAFF
TRBJ2-5 NA TRBV29-1 NA 15 TGCAGCGTTGTAGGGAGCCCCGGGGCCCAAGAGACCCAGTACTTC CSVVGSPGAQETQYF
TRBJ2-3 NA TRBV6-1 NA 17 TGTGCCAGCAGTGATGCCCCCGGGTGGGTAGGCACAGATACGCAGTATTTT CASSDAPGWVGTDTQYF
TRBJ2-2 NA TRBV20-1 TRBD2 13 TGCAGTGCTTCCGGGACTAGGACCGGGGAGCTGTTTTTT CSASGTRTGELFF
TRBJ2-1 many TRBV3-1 NA 15 TGTGCCAGCAGCCAGTTAGGGTGGGCCTACAATGAGCAGTTCTTC CASSQLGWAYNEQFF
TRBJ1-1 NA TRBV7-9 TRBD1 13 TGTGCCAGCAGCCCTCCCCGTACAGGGGATGCTTTCTTT CASSPPRTGDAFF
TRBJ1-1 NA TRBV12-5 NA 12 TGTGCTAGTGGTTTGGTGGGCACTGAAGCTTTCTTT CASGLVGTEAFF
TRBJ2-2 many TRBV7-2 NA 15 TGTGCCAGCAGCTTACGTGGGGGGGACAGCGGGGAGCTGTTTTTT CASSLRGGDSGELFF
TRBJ2-1 NA TRBV7-9 NA 13 TGTGCCAGCAGCGCACGACTAGATAATGAGCAGTTCTTC CASSARLDNEQFF
TRBJ2-5 few TRBV4-2 NA 18 TGTGCCAGCAGCCAAGCAGCGCGGACTACATCAAGGGGAGAGACCCAGTACTTC CASSQAARTTSRGETQYF
TRBJ2-3 NA TRBV6-2/TRBV6-3 NA 12 TGTGCCAGCAGCAGGACTGAGGTCATGCAGTATTTT CASSRTEVMQYF
TRBJ2-1 few TRBV12-3/TRBV12-4 TRBD1 16 TGTGCCAGCCTCCAGGGGGTTATCTATTCCTACAATGAGCAGTTCTTC CASLQGVIYSYNEQFF
TRBJ1-5 NA TRBV19 TRBD1 15 TGTGCCAGTAGAGAAACAGGGGGCGGCAATCAGCCCCAGCATTTT CASRETGGGNQPQHF
TRBJ2-3 NA TRBV11-3 TRBD2 16 TGTGCCAGCAGCTTTGGGTTAGCGGGACGGACAGATACGCAGTATTTT CASSFGLAGRTDTQYF
TRBJ2-1 many TRBV7-3 NA 14 TGTGCCAGCAGCTTTGGGGGGGGGCCCAATGAGCAGTTCTTC CASSFGGGPNEQFF
TRBJ2-1 few TRBV19 NA 13 TGTGCCAGTAGTCCATGGACCGCGGGGGAGCAGTTCTTC CASSPWTAGEQFF
TRBJ2-3 many TRBV7-2 NA 16 TGTGCCAGCAGCCTTTGGCGTCAGGGGAAGCCAGATACGCAGTATTTT CASSLWRQGKPDTQYF
TRBJ2-2 many TRBV7-3 NA 14 TGTGCCAGCAGCTTTAATCAGGGATCCGGGGAGCTGTTTTTT CASSFNQGSGELFF
TRBJ2-7 few TRBV4-1 TRBD2 16 TGCGCCAGCAGCCAAGGCCAACTAGCGGGGGTCTACGAGCAGTACTTC CASSQGQLAGVYEQYF
TRBJ2-5 NA TRBV7-2 TRBD2 16 TGTGCCAGCAGCTTACAAAGCGGGAGGAGGGGAGAGACCCAGTACTTC CASSLQSGRRGETQYF
TRBJ1-5 few TRBV27 NA 15 TGTGCCAGCAGTTTATCACCCCGCCGCAATCAGCCCCAGCATTTT CASSLSPRRNQPQHF